Included here is one TCR beta chain sequence, with context. Sequencing used immunoSEQ multiplex PCR; TCRdb keeps in-frame clones, though not all of them. This sample has 5,000 to 7,000 clones, with 22% found just once. There were approximately 200,000 CFSE-labeled responder cells plated together with approximately 200,000 irradiated, violet-dye-labeled stimulator cells. Upon completion of the reaction, proliferating CFSE-low responders, both CD3+CD4+ and CD3+CD8+, were sorted. The CDR3 covers 14 residues. V was clipped by 0 bases and J by 5 bases, with 10 bases between them. Germline V gene sequence: CDR1 LGHNA, CDR2 YSLEER. This sample is drawn from a study of graft-versus-host responses after intestinal transplantation. Overall study context: Recipients across the board were started on anti-thymocyte globulin induction, then kept on tacrolimus and steroids for about 3 years.

Study-level results: Subjects displaying graft-donor T cell macrochimerism possessed elevated graft-versus-host to host-versus-graft clonal ratios inside allografts.

The V and J genes are TRBV4-3 and TRBJ2-5, with D hard to call. This sample comprised alloreactive CD4+ T cells from a mixed lymphocyte reaction culture, obtained before transplantation. Subset described: CFSE-low proliferating T cells sorted from approximately 6-day pre-transplant mixed lymphocyte reaction (GvH or HvG direction). The receptor comes from a human patient who was an organ donor for intestinal transplantation. CDR3 residues: CASSQDVGVETQYF. In nucleotides, the CDR3 is TGCGCCAGCAGCCAAGATGTTGGGGTTGAGACCCAGTACTTC.